The rows below give T cell receptor beta chains drawn from one sample of a study of cytomegalovirus exposure and HLA in healthy donors. This table comes from immunoSEQ multiplex PCR, and its TCRdb copy is limited to in-frame clones, with some not included. There are about 110,000 clones in the sample; nearly 97% occur only once, and approximately 0.67% lies in the top ten. Sequencing was carried out using PBMCs. The receptors derive from a woman under 30 in good health and CMV-seronegative. Each CDR3 is given with its conserved first and last residue. A D gene is named only where the DNA matches it firmly. Where a row states a size, it is once, few, many or the class of an expanded clone; other rows omit it.

j_call d_call v_call clone_size cdr3_aa cdr3_nt
TRBJ2-1 TRBD2 TRBV5-8 NA CASSLAEWGGSYNEQFF TGTGCCAGCAGCTTGGCCGAGTGGGGGGGATCGTACAATGAGCAGTTCTTC
TRBJ1-1 TRBD1 TRBV27 NA CASRDRAAEAFF TGTGCCAGCCGGGACAGGGCCGCTGAAGCTTTCTTT
TRBJ2-2 TRBD1 TRBV19 once CASVETGGTGELFF TGTGCCAGTGTCGAGACAGGGGGCACCGGGGAGCTGTTTTTT
TRBJ1-5 NA TRBV7-9 NA CASSPLGGNQPQHF TGTGCCAGCAGCCCCCTAGGAGGGAATCAGCCCCAGCATTTT
TRBJ1-4 TRBD1 TRBV28 NA CASSSSGTGGEKLFF TGTGCCAGCAGTTCCTCCGGGACAGGAGGGGAAAAACTGTTTTTT
TRBJ1-2 TRBD1 TRBV11-2 NA CASSLYSGQGGYGYTF TGTGCCAGCAGCTTATACAGCGGACAGGGCGGCTATGGCTACACCTTC
TRBJ2-5 NA TRBV2 NA CASSRQGRGETQYF TGTGCCAGCAGTCGTCAGGGAAGGGGAGAGACCCAGTACTTC
TRBJ2-7 NA TRBV15 NA CATSRSGYEQYF TGTGCCACCAGCAGGTCAGGTTACGAGCAGTACTTC
TRBJ2-3 TRBD1 TRBV18 NA CASSPPKPDRGSTDTQYF TGTGCCAGCTCACCACCCAAACCTGACAGGGGAAGCACAGATACGCAGTATTTT
TRBJ2-3 TRBD2 TRBV7-2 NA CASSFGGGGRWYF TGTGCCAGCAGCTTCGGCGGGGGGGGCAGATGGTATTTT
TRBJ1-5 NA TRBV10-3 NA CASGPLGRQNQPQHF TGTGCCAGCGGGCCTCTTGGCAGACAAAATCAGCCCCAGCATTTT
TRBJ2-5 NA TRBV27 NA CASSSYEDSQETQYF TGTGCCAGCAGTTCATATGAGGACAGCCAAGAGACCCAGTACTTC
TRBJ2-1 TRBD2 TRBV10-3 once CAISEYSGGPYNEQFF TGTGCCATCAGTGAGTATAGCGGGGGGCCTTACAATGAGCAGTTCTTC
TRBJ2-7 NA TRBV6-5 NA CASRDPDRYEQYF TGTGCCAGCAGAGACCCTGACAGATACGAGCAGTACTTC
TRBJ1-1 NA TRBV11-2 NA CASSFEGLVNEEAFF TGTGCCAGCAGCTTTGAGGGACTAGTGAACGAGGAAGCTTTCTTT
TRBJ2-3 TRBD2 TRBV7-7 NA CASSGTSGGTDTQYF TGTGCCAGCAGCGGGACTAGCGGGGGAACAGATACGCAGTATTTT
TRBJ1-1 TRBD1 TRBV5-5 NA CASSSYGTGRGWTEAFF TGTGCCAGCAGCTCCTACGGGACAGGGCGGGGATGGACTGAAGCTTTCTTT
TRBJ1-2 NA TRBV15 NA CATSTGQRNYGYTF TGTGCCACCAGCACGGGACAACGAAACTATGGCTACACCTTC
TRBJ1-4 NA TRBV5-1 NA CASSLGHLGTNEKLFF TGCGCCAGCAGCTTGGGGCACCTAGGAACTAATGAAAAACTGTTTTTT
TRBJ1-2 TRBD1 TRBV4-1 NA CASSRPTGGNYGYTF TGCGCCAGCAGCCGCCCGACAGGGGGTAACTATGGCTACACCTTC